This T cell receptor beta chain was obtained from a study of CD8+ T cells in alopecia areata (dated by TCRdb to 2016 to 2019). Notes on the research overall: The treated patients, all with moderate-to-severe alopecia areata, were enrolled in an open-label pilot trial of oral tofacitinib given at 5 to 10 mg twice daily. Tofacitinib was given for 6 to 18 months, followed by 6 months of follow-up off drug to assess delayed response and recurrence. In both human patients and the C3H/HeJ mouse model, the study applied high-throughput TCRbeta sequencing to look at T cell clonal expansion in alopecia areata. On the human side, TCRbeta sequencing was run on scalp tissue and on sorted CD4+ and CD8+ peripheral blood T cells from healthy controls and from alopecia areata patients with either patchy or totalis/universalis disease. Biopsies were taken from tofacitinib-treated patients at baseline and again at 4 and 24 weeks into treatment, and several of those patients also had a later scalp biopsy. Clonality in the scalp was compared among normal scalp (n=4), patchy alopecia areata scalp (n=8), and alopecia totalis/universalis scalp (n=8). RNA was obtained with the PAXgene miRNA kit for fixed scalp, the miRNeasy kit for PBMCs, and the RNeasy kit for mouse skin. Amplification of TCRbeta CDR3 regions was done by immunoSEQ multiplex PCR using 35 Vbeta forward primers and 13 Jbeta reverse primers.

On this clone: The specificity of this receptor is unknown. No base quality information exists; no much larger clone differs at one position.

Reading the germline V gene gives CDR1 MNHEY and CDR2 SVGAGI. Trimming takes 6 bases off V and 3 bases off J; junction bases not matched to a gene: 9. CDR3 length: 15 amino acids, cysteine to phenylalanine. Only CDR3 DNA is held: 45 bases, read in frame from base 1. What the study reported, not specific to this receptor: Scalp TCR repertoire analysis is complicated because resident alphabeta T cells in normal human skin are also sequenced, whereas mouse skin is dominated by gammadelta T cells. Shared TCR sequences between patients were less evident than in mice, which may be partly attributable to HLA diversity in the patient population. Compared with normal scalp, lesional scalp, particularly in alopecia totalis/universalis, had higher clonality and more expanded CD8+ clones, which suggests antigenic drive.

Library preparation employed the immunoSEQ multiplex PCR assay. To provide template for TCR sequencing, every sample had RNA extracted and reverse transcribed into cDNA. First-strand cDNA was synthesized with SuperScript III using a 2:1 mix of oligo-dT and random hexamers. A synthetic immune receptor repertoire was used to measure amplification bias, and any remaining bias was corrected computationally. On the study's bioinformatics: Raw reads were preprocessed to remove errors, and CDR3 was defined according to IMGT conventions as the region from the conserved cysteine to phenylalanine. To get clonality, Shannon entropy was normalized by log2 of the number of productive unique TCRs and the result was subtracted from 1. Scalp TCRbeta sequences were cross-referenced with sorted blood CD4 and CD8 repertoires so that the CD4 or CD8 identity of scalp clones could be inferred. TCRdb carries this immuneACCESS record with in-frame sequences only. Its versions omit some clonotypes, under half of them owing to an unresolved V gene in the studies checked, with the rest unexplained. From that table come the V and J calls and clone size; the DNA was used to work out D and trimming. This sample is represented by some 130,000 clones; about 47% of them were singletons. The ten largest clones take up roughly a sixth of the sample.

The label giving this sample's time point can be read as: baseline before oral tofacitinib. Peripheral blood and lesional scalp punch biopsies were obtained from patients with alopecia areata. PBMCs were isolated by density centrifugation and stained for CD3, CD4 and CD8, after which CD4+ and CD8+ T cells were sorted on a FACSAria. The sequencing used CD8+ T cells sorted from blood, collected at week 0. The sequence is built from TRBV6-5 and TRBJ1-2; TRBD1 lines up with 8 middle nucleotides. The sequence was collected from a human donor with alopecia areata. The CDR3: CASSPGQGLYYGYTF. The nucleotides are TGTGCCAGCAGCCCAGGACAGGGCCTGTACTATGGCTACACCTTC.